The 5 T cell receptor beta chains reported below all come from one sample, sequenced in a study of cytomegalovirus exposure and HLA in healthy donors. 13 Jbeta primers and 60 Vbeta primers were used for the PCR. Measured with immunoSEQ multiplex PCR; TCRdb has only the in-frame clones, and not every one. This sample has over 60,000 clones, with roughly 70% found just once. Sequenced sample: PBMCs. The origin of the receptors is a male donor in good health and CMV-seropositive.

The rearrangement links TRBV5-1 to TRBJ2-7; D possibly corresponds to TRBD2 (7 bases). Germline CDR1 SGHRS, CDR2 YFSETQ. Trimming stripped 2 bases from V and 4 bases from J, with 16 bases between. The CDR3 covers 15 residues. For the CDR3, the DNA is TGCGCCAGCAGCTTCTTAGGGGGGGAGATTTACGAGCAGTACTTC. Its protein is CASSFLGGEIYEQYF.

J is TRBJ1-1 and V is TRBV5-1; unclear D gene. Looked up from germline, CDR1 is SGHRS and CDR2 is YFSETQ. This CDR3 comprises 14 residues. V lost 0 bases and J 4 bases, leaving 10 bases between the germline ends. CDR3 DNA sequence: TGCGCCAGCAGCTTGGGGGCATTCGGCACTGAAGCTTTCTTT. It yields the protein CASSLGAFGTEAFF.

V is TRBV7-3 and J is TRBJ2-1; perhaps TRBD2 as D (7 bases). V gave up 2 bases and J gave up 4 bases, with 21 bases separating them. Germline assignment: CDR1 SGHTA and CDR2 FQGTGA. CDR3 length: 18 residues. The CDR3 DNA follows: TGTGCCAGCAGCTTAGAAGAGGGGGGGTCTTGGGAGTACAATGAGCAGTTCTTC. Its translation: CASSLEEGGSWEYNEQFF.

The V and J genes are TRBV6-1 and TRBJ1-2; D not resolved. This CDR3 comprises 13 residues. The V and J ends lost 1 base and 3 bases respectively, with 6 bases between them. Germline CDR1 MNHNS, CDR2 SASEGT. The DNA of the CDR3 is TGTGCCAGCAGTGAAGTGAGTTACTATGGCTACACCTTC. Translated: CASSEVSYYGYTF.

The V and J genes are TRBV13 and TRBJ1-6; D ambiguous. V was clipped by 1 base and J by 7 bases, with 8 bases between them. The CDR3 extends over 14 amino acids. The V gene's germline CDR1 is PRHDT and CDR2 FYEKMQ (reference sequence). This CDR3 reads CASSLAGWNSPLHF. In nucleotides, the CDR3 is TGTGCCAGCAGCTTAGCAGGTTGGAATTCACCCCTCCACTTT. The complete variable domain, with remaining parts taken from reference TRBV13 and TRBJ1-6, reads AAGVIQSPRHLIKEKRETATLKCYPIPRHDTVYWYQQGPGQDPQFLISFYEKMQSDKGSIPDRFSAQQFSDYHSELNMSSLELGDSALYFCASSLAGWNSPLHFGNGTRLTVT.